This T cell receptor beta chain was obtained from a study of T cells in Graves' hyperthyroidism and ophthalmopathy. About the study: Peripheral blood was acquired at first diagnosis, ahead of any therapy whatsoever.

TCR beta CDR3 sequences were amplified from RNA transcripts. When the TCR CDR3 underwent first-round RT-PCR, the HTBI primer set was used. TCRdb reprocessed the multiplex PCR reads with MiXCR, giving one entry per CDR3 protein. Among under 350,000 distinct CDR3 sequences listed, roughly 13% were seen once. Diagnosis relied on clinical symptoms, serum thyroxine and TRAb, thyroid ultrasound and orbital computed tomography. Source material for PBMCs was more than 7.5 ml fresh peripheral blood. The specimen was blood. The clonotype comes from a middle-aged woman with Graves' hyperthyroidism.

The CDR3: CSVSRGADSPLHF. The DNA for the CDR3 is TGCAGCGTGTCCCGGGGTGCAGATTCACCCCTCCACTTT. The chain carries TRBV29-1 and TRBJ1-6; D gene uncertain. This CDR3 contains 13 residues. Trimming removed 6 bases at V and 8 bases at J, with 14 bases between. CDR1 is SQVTM, CDR2 ANQGSEA, per germline.